This passage covers 2 T cell receptor beta chains from one sample sequenced in a study of glioma-infiltrating T cells after dendritic cell vaccination. The protocol was immunoSEQ multiplex PCR, while the TCRdb copy is restricted to in-frame clones and leaves out a portion. The sample lists under 130,000 clones, roughly 76% occurring once. The specimen was blood, collected before dendritic cell vaccination. Receptor source: a human donor with glioblastoma.

This clone was counted between two and nine times. The genes are TRBV6-1 and TRBJ2-7; D remains ambiguous. With 4 bases removed from V and 2 bases from J, the gap between germline ends came to 12 bases. The length of the CDR3 is 14 residues. Germline V CDR1 and CDR2: MNHNS, SASEGT. CDR3 in amino acids: CASSARLPAYEQYF. CDR3 bases: TGTGCCAGCAGTGCGAGACTCCCGGCCTACGAGCAGTACTTC.

This clone has just one count. CDR3 sequence reads: CSVLNRGSTEAFF. The DNA for the CDR3 is TGCAGCGTTCTAAACAGGGGAAGCACTGAAGCTTTCTTT. The rearrangement uses TRBV29-1 and TRBJ1-1, with TRBD1 matching over 7 bases. This CDR3 is built from 13 residues. In germline, CDR1 is SQVTM, CDR2 ANQGSEA. Unmatched junction bases numbered 7, after V lost 5 bases and J lost 4 bases.